Below, one T cell receptor (beta chain) is given with its context. The study ran its PCR with 60 Vbeta and 13 Jbeta primers. Using immunoSEQ multiplex PCR, the repertoire was profiled, and TCRdb retains in-frame clones only, with some absent. Among over 130,000 clones listed, less than 85% were seen once. These data belong to a study of cytomegalovirus exposure and HLA in healthy donors. Trimming at V came to 6 bases and at J to 7 bases, leaving 18 bases not matched to a gene. This CDR3 is 17 amino acids long. Germline V gene lookup returns CDR1 MNHEY and CDR2 SMNVEV (reference sequence). J is TRBJ2-7 and V is TRBV27; 10 bases fit TRBD2. The TCR originated in a man in his forties or fifties in good health and CMV-seronegative. Sequencing was performed on PBMCs. CDR3 sequence: CASSSSGSGGVFGEQYF. CDR3 DNA: TGTGCCAGCAGCTCATCAGGGAGCGGGGGGGTTTTTGGGGAGCAGTACTTC.